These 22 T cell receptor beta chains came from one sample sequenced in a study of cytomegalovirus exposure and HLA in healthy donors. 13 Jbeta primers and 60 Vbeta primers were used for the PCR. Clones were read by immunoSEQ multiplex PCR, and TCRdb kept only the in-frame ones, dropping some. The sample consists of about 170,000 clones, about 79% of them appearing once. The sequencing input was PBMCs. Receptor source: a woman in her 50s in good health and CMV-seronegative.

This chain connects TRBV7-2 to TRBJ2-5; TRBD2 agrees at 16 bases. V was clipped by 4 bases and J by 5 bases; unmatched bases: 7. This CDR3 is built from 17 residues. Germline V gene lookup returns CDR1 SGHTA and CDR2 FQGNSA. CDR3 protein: CASSSPGLAGGRETQYF. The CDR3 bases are TGTGCCAGCAGCTCACCGGGACTAGCGGGGGGGCGGGAGACCCAGTACTTC.

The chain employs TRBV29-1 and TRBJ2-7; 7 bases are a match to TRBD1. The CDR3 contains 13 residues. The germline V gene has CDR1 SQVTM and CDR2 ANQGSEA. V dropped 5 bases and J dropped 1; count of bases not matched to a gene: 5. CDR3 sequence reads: CSVLQGLSYEQYF. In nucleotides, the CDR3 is TGCAGCGTTTTACAGGGGTTATCCTACGAGCAGTACTTC.

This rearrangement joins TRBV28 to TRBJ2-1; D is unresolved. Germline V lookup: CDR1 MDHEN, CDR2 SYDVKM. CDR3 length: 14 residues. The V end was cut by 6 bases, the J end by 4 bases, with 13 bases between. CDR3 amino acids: CASSRLVDYNEQFF. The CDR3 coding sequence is TGTGCCAGCAGCCGACTTGTCGATTACAATGAGCAGTTCTTC.

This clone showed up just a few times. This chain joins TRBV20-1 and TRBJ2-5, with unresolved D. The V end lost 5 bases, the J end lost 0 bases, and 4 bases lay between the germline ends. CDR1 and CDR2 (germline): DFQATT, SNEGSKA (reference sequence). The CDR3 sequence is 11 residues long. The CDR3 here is CSAPYQETQYF. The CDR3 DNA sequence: TGCAGTGCTCCGTACCAAGAGACCCAGTACTTC.

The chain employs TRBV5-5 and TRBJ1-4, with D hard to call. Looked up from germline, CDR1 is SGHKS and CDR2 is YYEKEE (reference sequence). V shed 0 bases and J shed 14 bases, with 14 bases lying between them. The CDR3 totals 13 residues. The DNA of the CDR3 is TGTGCCAGCAGCTTGGACCAGGTCCTTGGGCTGTTTTTT. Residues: CASSLDQVLGLFF.

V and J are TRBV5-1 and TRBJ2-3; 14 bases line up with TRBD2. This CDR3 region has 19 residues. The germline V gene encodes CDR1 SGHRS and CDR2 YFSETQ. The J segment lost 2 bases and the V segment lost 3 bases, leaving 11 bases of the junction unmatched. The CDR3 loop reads CASSSGLAGAVALTDTQYF. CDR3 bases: TGCGCCAGCAGCTCGGGACTAGCGGGAGCGGTTGCCCTCACAGATACGCAGTATTTT.

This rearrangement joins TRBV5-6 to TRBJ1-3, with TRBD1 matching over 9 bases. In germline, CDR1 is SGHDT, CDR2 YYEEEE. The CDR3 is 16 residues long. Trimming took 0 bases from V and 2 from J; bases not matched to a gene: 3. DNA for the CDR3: TGTGCCAGCAGCTTGGAAGGACAGGGGACTGGAAACACCATATATTTT. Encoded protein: CASSLEGQGTGNTIYF.

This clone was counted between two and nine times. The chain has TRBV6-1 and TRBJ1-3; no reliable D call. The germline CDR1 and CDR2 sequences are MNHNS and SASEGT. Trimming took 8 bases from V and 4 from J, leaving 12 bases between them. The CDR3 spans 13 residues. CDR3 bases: TGTGCCAGCGGAGGGCTCGGCGGAAACACCATATATTTT. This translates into CASGGLGGNTIYF.

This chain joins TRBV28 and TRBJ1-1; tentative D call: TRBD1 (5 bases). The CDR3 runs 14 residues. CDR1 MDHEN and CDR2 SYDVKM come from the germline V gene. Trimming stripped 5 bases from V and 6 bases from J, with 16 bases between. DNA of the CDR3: TGTGCCAGCAGTCCTGGACACACCGGCCCTGAAGCTTTCTTT. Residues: CASSPGHTGPEAFF.

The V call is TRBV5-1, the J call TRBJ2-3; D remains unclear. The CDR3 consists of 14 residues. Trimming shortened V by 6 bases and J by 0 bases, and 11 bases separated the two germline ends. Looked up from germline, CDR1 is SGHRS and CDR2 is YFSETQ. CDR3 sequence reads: CASNLQSSTDTQYF. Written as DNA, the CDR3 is TGCGCCAGCAACTTACAGAGCAGCACAGATACGCAGTATTTT.

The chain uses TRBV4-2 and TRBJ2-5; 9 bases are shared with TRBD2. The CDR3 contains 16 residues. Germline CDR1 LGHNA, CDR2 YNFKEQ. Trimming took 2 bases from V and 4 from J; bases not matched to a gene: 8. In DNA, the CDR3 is TGTGCCAGCAGCCAACGGGAGCGGGGGGCCGGAGAGACCCAGTACTTC. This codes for CASSQRERGAGETQYF.

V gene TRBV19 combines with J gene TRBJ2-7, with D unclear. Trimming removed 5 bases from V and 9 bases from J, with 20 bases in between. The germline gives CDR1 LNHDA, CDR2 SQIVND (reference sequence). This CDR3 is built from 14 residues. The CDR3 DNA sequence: TGTGCCAGTAGTTTGTCCGCCTCCCTACGAGGGCAGTACTTC. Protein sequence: CASSLSASLRGQYF.

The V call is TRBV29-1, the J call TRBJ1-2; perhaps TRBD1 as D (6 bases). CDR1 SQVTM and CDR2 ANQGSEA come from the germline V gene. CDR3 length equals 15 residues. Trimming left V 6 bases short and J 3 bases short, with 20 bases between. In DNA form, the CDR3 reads TGCAGCGTGGGGGGGCCCAGGGAAAACGACTATGGCTACACCTTC. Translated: CSVGGPRENDYGYTF.

This chain's CDR3 is CATSRDQGNNEQFF. CDR3 DNA: TGTGCCACCAGCAGAGACCAGGGGAACAATGAGCAGTTCTTC. The rearrangement uses TRBV15 and TRBJ2-1, with D maybe TRBD1 (6 bases). Germline lookup yields CDR1 LNHNV and CDR2 YYDKDF (reference sequence). Deletions cut 0 bases from V and 5 bases from J, with 8 bases between. The CDR3 runs to 14 residues.

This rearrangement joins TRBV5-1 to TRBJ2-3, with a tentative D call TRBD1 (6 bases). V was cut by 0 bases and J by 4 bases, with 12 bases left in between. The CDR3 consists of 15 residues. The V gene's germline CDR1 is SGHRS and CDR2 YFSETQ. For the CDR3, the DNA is TGCGCCAGCAGCTTGGTTGGGGGCAAGGCAGATACGCAGTATTTT. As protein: CASSLVGGKADTQYF.

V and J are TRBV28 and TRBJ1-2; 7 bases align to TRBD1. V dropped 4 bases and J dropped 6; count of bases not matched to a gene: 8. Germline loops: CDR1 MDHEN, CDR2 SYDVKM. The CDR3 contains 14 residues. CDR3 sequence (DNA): TGTGCCAGCAGTTCCCACCGGGACAGAAATGGCTACACCTTC. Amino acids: CASSSHRDRNGYTF.

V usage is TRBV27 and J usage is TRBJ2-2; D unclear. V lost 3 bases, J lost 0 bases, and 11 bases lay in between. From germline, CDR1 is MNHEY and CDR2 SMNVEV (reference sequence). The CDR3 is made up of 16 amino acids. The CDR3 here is CASSFSSRTNTGELFF. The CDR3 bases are TGTGCCAGCAGTTTTAGTTCTAGGACGAACACCGGGGAGCTGTTTTTT.

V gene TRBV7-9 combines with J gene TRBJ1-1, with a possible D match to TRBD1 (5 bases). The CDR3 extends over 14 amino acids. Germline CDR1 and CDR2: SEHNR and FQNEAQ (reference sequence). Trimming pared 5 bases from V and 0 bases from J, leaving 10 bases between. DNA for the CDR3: TGTGCCAGCAGCCAAGACAGATTGAACACTGAAGCTTTCTTT. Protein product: CASSQDRLNTEAFF.

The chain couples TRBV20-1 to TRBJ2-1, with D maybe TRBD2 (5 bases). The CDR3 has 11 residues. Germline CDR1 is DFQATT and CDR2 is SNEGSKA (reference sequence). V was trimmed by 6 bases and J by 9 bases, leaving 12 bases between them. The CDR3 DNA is TGCAGTGCCGACGCGGGTACTGAGCAGTTCTTC. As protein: CSADAGTEQFF.

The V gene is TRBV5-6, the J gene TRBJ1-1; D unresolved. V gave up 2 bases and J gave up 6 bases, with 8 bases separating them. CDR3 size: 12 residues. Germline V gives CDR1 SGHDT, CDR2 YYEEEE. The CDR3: CASSFYESEAFF. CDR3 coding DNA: TGTGCCAGCAGCTTTTATGAGTCTGAAGCTTTCTTT.

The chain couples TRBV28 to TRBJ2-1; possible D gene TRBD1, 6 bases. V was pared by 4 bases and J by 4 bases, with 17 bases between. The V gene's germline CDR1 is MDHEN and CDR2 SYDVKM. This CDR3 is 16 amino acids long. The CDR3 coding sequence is TGTGCCAGCAGTTCTTCCGGGACACGGAGGTACAATGAGCAGTTCTTC. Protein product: CASSSSGTRRYNEQFF.

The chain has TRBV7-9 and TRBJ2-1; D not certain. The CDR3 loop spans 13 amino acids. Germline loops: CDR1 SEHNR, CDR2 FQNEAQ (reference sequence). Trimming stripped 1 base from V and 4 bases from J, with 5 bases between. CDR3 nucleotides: TGTGCCAGCAGCTTAGACAGATACAATGAGCAGTTCTTC. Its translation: CASSLDRYNEQFF.